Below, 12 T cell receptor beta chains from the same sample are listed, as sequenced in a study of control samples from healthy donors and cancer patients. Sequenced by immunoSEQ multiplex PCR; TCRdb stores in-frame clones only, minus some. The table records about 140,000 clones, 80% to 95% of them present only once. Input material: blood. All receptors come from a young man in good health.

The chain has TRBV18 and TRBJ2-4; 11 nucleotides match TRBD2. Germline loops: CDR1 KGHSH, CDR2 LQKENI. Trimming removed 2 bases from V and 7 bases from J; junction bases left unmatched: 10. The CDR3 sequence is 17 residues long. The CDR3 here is CASSPFVTSGIGNIQYF. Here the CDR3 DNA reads TGTGCCAGCTCACCATTTGTGACTAGCGGGATTGGTAACATTCAGTACTTC. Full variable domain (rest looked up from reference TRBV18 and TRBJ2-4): NAGVMQNPRHLVRRRGQEARLRCSPMKGHSHVYWYRQLPEEGLKFMVYLQKENIIDESGMPKERFSAEFPKEGPSILRIQQVVRGDSAAYFCASSPFVTSGIGNIQYFGAGTRLSVL.

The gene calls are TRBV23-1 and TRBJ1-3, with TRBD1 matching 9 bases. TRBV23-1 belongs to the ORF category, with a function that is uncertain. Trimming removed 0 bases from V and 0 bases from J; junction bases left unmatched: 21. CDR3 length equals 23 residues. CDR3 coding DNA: TGCGCCAGCAGTCAATCTGAACCATCGCCCTCGACAGGGGGAATACGCTCTGGAAACACCATATATTTT. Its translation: CASSQSEPSPSTGGIRSGNTIYF.

The chain's CDR3 is CASKLQGVTGNTIYF. The DNA of the CDR3 is TGTGCCAGTAAACTACAGGGGGTGACTGGAAACACCATATATTTT. The chain has TRBV19 and TRBJ1-3, with 8 bases aligning to TRBD1. Germline assignment: CDR1 LNHDA and CDR2 SQIVND (reference sequence). The trim removed 7 bases at V and 2 bases at J, leaving 7 bases unmatched. This CDR3 has 15 residues.

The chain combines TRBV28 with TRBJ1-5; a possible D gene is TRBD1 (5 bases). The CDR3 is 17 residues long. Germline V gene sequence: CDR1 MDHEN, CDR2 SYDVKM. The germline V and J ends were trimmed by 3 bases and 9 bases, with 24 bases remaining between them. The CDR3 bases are TGTGCCAGCAGTTTGGACCAGACAGCCCCTGCCGGAGCGCCCCAGCATTTT. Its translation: CASSLDQTAPAGAPQHF.

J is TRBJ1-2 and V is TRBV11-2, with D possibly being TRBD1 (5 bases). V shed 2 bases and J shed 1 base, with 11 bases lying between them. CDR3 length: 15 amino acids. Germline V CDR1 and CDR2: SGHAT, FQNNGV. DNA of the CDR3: TGTGCCAGCAGCTTACTCGTCAGGGATAACTATGGCTACACCTTC. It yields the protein CASSLLVRDNYGYTF.

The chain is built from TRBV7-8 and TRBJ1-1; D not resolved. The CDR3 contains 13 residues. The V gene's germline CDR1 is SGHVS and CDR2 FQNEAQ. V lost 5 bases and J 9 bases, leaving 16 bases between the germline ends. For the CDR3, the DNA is TGTGCCAGCAGCCTACCGACGGGCGTCAAAGCTTTCTTT. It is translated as CASSLPTGVKAFF.

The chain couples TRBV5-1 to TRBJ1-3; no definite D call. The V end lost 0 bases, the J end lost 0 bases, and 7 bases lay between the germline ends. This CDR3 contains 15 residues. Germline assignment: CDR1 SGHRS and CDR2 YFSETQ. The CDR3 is CASSLDGSSGNTIYF. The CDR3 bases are TGCGCCAGCAGCTTGGACGGCAGCTCTGGAAACACCATATATTTT.

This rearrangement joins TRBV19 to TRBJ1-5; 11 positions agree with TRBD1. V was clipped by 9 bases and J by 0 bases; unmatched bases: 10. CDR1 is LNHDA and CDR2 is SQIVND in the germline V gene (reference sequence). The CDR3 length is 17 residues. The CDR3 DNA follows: TGTGCCAGCCGGGACAGGGGGTTTCTTGGTAGCAATCAGCCCCAGCATTTT. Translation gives CASRDRGFLGSNQPQHF.

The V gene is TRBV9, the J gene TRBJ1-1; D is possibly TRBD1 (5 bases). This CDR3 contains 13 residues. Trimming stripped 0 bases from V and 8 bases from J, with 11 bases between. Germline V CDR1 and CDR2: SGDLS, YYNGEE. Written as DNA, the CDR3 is TGTGCCAGCAGCGTAGGCCAGGGACGAGAAGCTTTCTTT. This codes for CASSVGQGREAFF. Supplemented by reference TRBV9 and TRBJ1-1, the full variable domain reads DSGVTQTPKHLITATGQRVTLRCSPRSGDLSVYWYQQSLDQGLQFLIQYYNGEERAKGNILERFSAQQFPDLHSELNLSSLELGDSALYFCASSVGQGREAFFGQGTRLTVV.

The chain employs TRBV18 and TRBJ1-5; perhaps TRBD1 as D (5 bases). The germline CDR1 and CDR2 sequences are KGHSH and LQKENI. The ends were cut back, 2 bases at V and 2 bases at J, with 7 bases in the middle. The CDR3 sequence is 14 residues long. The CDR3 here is CASSPSGGNQPQHF. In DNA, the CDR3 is TGTGCCAGCTCACCATCGGGGGGCAATCAGCCCCAGCATTTT.

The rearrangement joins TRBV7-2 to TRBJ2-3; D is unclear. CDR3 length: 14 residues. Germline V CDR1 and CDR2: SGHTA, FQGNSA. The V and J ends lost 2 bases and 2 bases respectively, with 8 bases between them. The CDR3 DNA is TGTGCCAGCAGCTTAAGGATTGCCACAGATACGCAGTATTTT. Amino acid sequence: CASSLRIATDTQYF.

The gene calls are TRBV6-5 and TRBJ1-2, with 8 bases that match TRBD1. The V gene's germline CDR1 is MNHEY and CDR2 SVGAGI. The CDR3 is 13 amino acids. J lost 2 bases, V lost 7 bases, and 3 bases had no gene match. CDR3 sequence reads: CASKRDRNYGYTF. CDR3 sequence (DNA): TGTGCCAGCAAGAGGGACAGGAACTATGGCTACACCTTC.